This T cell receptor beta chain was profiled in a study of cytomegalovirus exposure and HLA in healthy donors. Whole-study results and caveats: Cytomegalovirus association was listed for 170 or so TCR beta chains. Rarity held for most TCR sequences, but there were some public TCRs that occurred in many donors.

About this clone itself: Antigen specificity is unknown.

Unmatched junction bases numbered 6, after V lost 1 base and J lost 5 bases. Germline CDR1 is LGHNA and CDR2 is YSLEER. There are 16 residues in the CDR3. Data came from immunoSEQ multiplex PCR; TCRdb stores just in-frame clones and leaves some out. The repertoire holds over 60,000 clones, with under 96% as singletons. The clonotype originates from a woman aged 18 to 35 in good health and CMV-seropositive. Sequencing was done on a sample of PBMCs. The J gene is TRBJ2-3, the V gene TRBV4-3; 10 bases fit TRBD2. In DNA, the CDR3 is TGCGCCAGCAGCCAAGGCCTAGCGGGAGTTCAAGATACGCAGTATTTT. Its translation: CASSQGLAGVQDTQYF.